Sequencing of this T cell receptor beta chain was carried out in a study of identical twins. The study, taken as a whole, reports: Conclusions were drawn cross-sectionally by statistical analysis, without following the same donors.

Unique molecular identifiers were in the cDNA, with template-switch universal primer binding. Each CDR3 protein gets one entry after TCRdb re-called the 5' RACE reads with MiXCR. Of over 200,000 distinct CDR3 sequences detected, about 6.7% appear once; the ten largest clones hold less than 15%. CDR3 size: 17 residues. V lost 6 bases and J 4 bases, leaving 21 bases between the germline ends. To note about this clonotype: Its antigen remains unidentified.

This sample was shared with a second study, whose subject was T cells expressing NK-cell markers. From that second work: Eight donors were sequenced, of whom seven were HCMV-seropositive, while the remaining one was HCMV-seronegative. The same clonotypes also predominated in the CD3+CD56-NKG2C+ fraction of several donors.

The genes are TRBV12-3 or TRBV12-4 and TRBJ2-2, with D possibly being TRBD2 (7 bases). This TCR came from a woman between 18 and 29 years old in good health. Material: CD8+ T cells sorted from blood. DNA for the CDR3: TGTGCCAGCAGCTTTGGGGGCGGGGGATGGGGCACCGGGGAGCTGTTTTTT. Translation: CASSFGGGGWGTGELFF.